This TCR beta chain was recorded in a study of blood T cells in healthy people across ages. The CDR3 is 13 amino acids. The ends were cut back, 7 bases at V and 0 bases at J, with 10 bases in the middle. The V gene's germline CDR1 is DFQATT and CDR2 SNEGSKA (reference sequence). Primed by a sample-barcoded 5' primer and a J-beta primer mix, a second PCR proceeded for about 7 to 12 cycles. Each of the samples gave a minimum of 2.5 million paired-end reads that contained CDR3. TCRdb analysed the 5' RACE reads with MiXCR anew, one entry per CDR3 protein. The sample holds 1.4 million to 1.5 million distinct CDR3 sequences, 42% seen once. Broader study findings: What prevented conclusive comparison of naive and antigen-experienced cells was that PBMCs were unsorted. With age, beta diversity per million T cells declined roughly linearly, significantly by 40.

Extracted total RNA amounted to at least 5 micrograms for each sample. On this clonotype itself: What it binds is not known.

Sequenced sample: blood. The sequence came from a woman in her late teens or twenties in good health. This chain uses TRBV20-1 with TRBJ2-4, with D possibly matching TRBD1 (5 bases). DNA for the CDR3: TGCAGTGTGCCAGGGCTAGCCAAAAACATTCAGTACTTC. It specifies CSVPGLAKNIQYF.